This T cell receptor beta chain was sequenced during a study of T cell repertoires in cytomegalovirus infection. Study-wide context: CMV epitopes in the study were HLA-C-restricted (recently identified) and HLA-B-restricted (well studied). Through public TCR beta signatures, both CMV infection and matching HLA type were indicated.

One entry per CDR3 protein results from TCRdb running MiXCR on the reads. The table shows a few hundred thousand distinct CDR3 sequences, with roughly a fifth occurring only once. Study-wide points: HLA-C-restricted TCR beta clonotypes specific for CMV led the ex vivo response.

This clonotype was detected only a few times. As yet, its antigen is unknown. The CDR3 covers 13 residues. CDR1 and CDR2 from the germline V gene are MNHGY and SAAAGT. With 7 bases clipped from V and 9 bases from J, the junction kept 7 bases outside the gene matches. The receptor was derived from a human donor in good health (CMV status not recorded). Some clones in this sample may be carry-over from other donors' samples. This rearrangement joins TRBV6-8 to TRBJ2-1; 9 bases map to TRBD1. Sequenced here: cultured PBMCs, sampled from culture after CMV antigen stimulation. CDR3 sequence: CASNAGQGFEQFF. The CDR3 DNA sequence: TGTGCCAGCAATGCGGGACAGGGTTTTGAGCAGTTCTTC.